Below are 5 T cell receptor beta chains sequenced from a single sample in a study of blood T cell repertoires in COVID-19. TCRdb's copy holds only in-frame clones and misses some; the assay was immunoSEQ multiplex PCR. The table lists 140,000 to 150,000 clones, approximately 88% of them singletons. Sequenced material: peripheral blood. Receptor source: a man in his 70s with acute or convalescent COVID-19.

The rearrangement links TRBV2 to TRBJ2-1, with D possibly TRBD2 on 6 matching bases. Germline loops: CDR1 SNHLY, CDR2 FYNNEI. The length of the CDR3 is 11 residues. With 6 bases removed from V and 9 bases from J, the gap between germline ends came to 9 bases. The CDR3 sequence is CASRGGSEQFF. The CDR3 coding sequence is TGTGCCAGCAGGGGGGGATCTGAGCAGTTCTTC.

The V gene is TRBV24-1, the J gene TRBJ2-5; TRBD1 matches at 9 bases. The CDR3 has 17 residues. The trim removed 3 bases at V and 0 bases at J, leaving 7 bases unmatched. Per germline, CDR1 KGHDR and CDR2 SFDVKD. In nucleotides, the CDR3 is TGTGCCACCAGTGATCTGGGGACAGGGAGGAACCAAGAGACCCAGTACTTC. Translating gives CATSDLGTGRNQETQYF.

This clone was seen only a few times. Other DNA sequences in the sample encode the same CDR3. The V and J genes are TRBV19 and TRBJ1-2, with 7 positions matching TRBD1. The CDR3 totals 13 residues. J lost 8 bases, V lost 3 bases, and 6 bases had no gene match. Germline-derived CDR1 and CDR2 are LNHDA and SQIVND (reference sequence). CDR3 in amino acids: CASSIGQGEGYTF. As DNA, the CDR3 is TGTGCCAGTAGTATTGGGCAGGGGGAAGGCTACACCTTC.

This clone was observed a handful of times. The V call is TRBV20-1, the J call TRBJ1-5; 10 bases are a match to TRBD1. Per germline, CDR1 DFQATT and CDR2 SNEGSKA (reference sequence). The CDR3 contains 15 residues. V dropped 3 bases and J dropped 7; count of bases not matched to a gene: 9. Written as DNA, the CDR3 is TGCAGTGCTAGTCTAACGGGACAGGGGCAACAGCCCCAGCATTTT. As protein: CSASLTGQGQQPQHF.

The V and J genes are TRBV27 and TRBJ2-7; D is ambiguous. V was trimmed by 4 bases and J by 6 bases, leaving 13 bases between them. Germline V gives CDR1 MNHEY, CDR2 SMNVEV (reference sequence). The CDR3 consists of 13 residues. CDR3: CASSSYTPGEQYF. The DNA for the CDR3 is TGTGCCAGCAGTTCCTACACCCCGGGCGAGCAGTACTTC.